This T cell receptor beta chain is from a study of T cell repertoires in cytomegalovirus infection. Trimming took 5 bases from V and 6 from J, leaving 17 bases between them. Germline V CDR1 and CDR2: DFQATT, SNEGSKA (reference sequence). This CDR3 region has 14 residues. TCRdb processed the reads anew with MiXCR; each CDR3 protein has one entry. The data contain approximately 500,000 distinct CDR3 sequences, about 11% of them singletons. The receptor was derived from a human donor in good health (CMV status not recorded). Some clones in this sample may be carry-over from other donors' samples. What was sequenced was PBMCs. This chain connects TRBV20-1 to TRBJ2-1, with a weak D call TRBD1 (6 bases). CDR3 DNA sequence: TGCAGTGCTGGGCGGGCAGGGGACATCAATGAGCAGTTCTTC. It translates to CSAGRAGDINEQFF.